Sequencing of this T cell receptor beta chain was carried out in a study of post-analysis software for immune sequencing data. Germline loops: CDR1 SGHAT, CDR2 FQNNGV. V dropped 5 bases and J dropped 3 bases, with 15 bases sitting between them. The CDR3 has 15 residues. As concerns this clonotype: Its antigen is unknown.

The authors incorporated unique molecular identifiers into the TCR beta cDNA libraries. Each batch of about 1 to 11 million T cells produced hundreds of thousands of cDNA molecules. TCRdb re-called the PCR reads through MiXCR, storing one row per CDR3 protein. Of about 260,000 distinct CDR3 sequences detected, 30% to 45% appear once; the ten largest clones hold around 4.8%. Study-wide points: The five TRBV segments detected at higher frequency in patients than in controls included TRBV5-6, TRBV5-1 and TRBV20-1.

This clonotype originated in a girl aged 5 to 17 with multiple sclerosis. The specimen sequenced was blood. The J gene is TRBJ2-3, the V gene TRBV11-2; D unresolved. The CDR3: CASSDYQSRTDTQYF. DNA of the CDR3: TGTGCCAGCAGCGATTACCAGAGTCGGACAGATACGCAGTATTTT.